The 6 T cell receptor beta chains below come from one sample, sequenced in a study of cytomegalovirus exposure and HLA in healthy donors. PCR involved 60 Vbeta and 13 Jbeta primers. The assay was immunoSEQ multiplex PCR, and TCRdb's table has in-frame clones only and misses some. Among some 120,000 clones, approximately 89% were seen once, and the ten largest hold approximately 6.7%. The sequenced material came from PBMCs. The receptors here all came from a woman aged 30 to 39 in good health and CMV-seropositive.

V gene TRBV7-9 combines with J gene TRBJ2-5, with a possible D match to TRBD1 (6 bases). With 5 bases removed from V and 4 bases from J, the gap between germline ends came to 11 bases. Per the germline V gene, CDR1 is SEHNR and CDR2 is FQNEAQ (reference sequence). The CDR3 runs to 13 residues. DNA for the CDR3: TGTGCCAGCAGCCCACAGGGTGGAGAGACCCAGTACTTC. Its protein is CASSPQGGETQYF.

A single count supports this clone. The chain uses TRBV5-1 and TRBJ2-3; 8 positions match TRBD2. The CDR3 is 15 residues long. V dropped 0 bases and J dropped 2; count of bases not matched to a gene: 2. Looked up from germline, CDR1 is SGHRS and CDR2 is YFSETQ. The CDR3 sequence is CASSLGRGATDTQYF. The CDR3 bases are TGCGCCAGCAGCTTGGGGCGGGGGGCCACAGATACGCAGTATTTT. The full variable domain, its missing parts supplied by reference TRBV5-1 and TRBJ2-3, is KAGVTQTPRYLIKTRGQQVTLSCSPISGHRSVSWYQQTPGQGLQFLFEYFSETQRNKGNFPGRFSGRQFSNSRSEMNVSTLELGDSALYLCASSLGRGATDTQYFGPGTRLTVL.

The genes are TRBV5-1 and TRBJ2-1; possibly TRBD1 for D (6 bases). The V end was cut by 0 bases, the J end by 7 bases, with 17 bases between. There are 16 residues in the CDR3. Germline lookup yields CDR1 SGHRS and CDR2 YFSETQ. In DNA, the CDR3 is TGCGCCAGCAGCTTGGAAGGGGTGAGAGGGGGTAATGAGCAGTTCTTC. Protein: CASSLEGVRGGNEQFF.

CDR3 region: CASSLVRPPYEQYF. Here the CDR3 DNA reads TGCGCCAGCAGCTTGGTGAGGCCCCCCTACGAGCAGTACTTC. The rearrangement links TRBV5-1 to TRBJ2-7; D remains ambiguous. Trimming left V 0 bases short and J 2 bases short, with 9 bases between. The germline CDR1 and CDR2 sequences are SGHRS and YFSETQ. The CDR3 is 14 residues long.

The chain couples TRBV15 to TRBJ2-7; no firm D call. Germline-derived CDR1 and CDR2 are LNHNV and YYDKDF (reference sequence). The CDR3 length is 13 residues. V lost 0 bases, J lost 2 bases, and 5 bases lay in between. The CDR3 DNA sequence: TGTGCCACCAGCAGAGATGTCACCTACGAGCAGTACTTC. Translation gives CATSRDVTYEQYF.

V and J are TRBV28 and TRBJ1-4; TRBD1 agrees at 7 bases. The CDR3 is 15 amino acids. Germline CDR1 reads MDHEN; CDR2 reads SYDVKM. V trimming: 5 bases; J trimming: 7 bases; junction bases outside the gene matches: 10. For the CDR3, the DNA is TGTGCCAGCAGTACCAAGACAGGGAGTGGTGAAAAACTGTTTTTT. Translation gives CASSTKTGSGEKLFF. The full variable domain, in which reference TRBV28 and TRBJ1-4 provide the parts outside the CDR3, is DVKVTQSSRYLVKRTGEKVFLECVQDMDHENMFWYRQDPGLGLRLIYFSYDVKMKEKGDIPEGYSVSREKKERFSLILESASTNQTSMYLCASSTKTGSGEKLFFGSGTQLSVL.